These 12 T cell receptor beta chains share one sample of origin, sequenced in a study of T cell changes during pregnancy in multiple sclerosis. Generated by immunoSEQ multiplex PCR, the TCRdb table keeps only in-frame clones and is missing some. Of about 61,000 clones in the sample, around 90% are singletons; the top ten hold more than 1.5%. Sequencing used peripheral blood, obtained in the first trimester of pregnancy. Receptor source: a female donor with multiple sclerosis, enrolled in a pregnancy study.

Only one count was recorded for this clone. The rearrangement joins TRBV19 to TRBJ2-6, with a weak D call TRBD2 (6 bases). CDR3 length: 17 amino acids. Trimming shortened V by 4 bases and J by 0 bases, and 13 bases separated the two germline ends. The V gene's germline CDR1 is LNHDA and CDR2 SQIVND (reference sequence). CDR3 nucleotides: TGTGCCAGTAGTACGGGACTTTTGAGCTCTGGGGCCAACGTCCTGACTTTC. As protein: CASSTGLLSSGANVLTF.

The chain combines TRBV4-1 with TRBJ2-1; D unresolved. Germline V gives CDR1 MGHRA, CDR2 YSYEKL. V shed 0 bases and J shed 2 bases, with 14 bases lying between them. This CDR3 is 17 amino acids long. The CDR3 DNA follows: TGCGCCAGCAGCCAAGAGGCCACGCGGAGCGCCTACAATGAGCAGTTCTTC. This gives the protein CASSQEATRSAYNEQFF.

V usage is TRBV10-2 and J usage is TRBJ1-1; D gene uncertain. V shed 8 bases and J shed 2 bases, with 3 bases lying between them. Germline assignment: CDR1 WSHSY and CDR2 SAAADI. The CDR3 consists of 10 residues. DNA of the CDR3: TGCGCCAGCTCAAACACTGAAGCTTTCTTT. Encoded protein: CASSNTEAFF.

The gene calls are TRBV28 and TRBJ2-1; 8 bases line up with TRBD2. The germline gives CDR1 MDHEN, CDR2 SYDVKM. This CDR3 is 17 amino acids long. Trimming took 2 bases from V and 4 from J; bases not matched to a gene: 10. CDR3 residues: CASSLGREDPRYNEQFF. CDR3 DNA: TGTGCCAGCAGTTTAGGGCGGGAGGACCCTCGGTACAATGAGCAGTTCTTC.

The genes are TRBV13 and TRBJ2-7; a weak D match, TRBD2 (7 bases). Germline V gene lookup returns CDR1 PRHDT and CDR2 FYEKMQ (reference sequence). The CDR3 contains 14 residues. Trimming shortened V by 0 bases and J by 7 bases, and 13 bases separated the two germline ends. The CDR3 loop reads CASSLGRGANEQYF. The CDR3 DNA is TGTGCCAGCAGCTTAGGTCGGGGGGCGAATGAGCAGTACTTC.

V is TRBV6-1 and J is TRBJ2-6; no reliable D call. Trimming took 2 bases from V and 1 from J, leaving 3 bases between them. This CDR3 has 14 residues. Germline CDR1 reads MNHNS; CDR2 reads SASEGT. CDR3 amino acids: CASSELSGANVLTF. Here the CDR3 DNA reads TGTGCCAGCAGTGAACTTTCTGGGGCCAACGTCCTGACTTTC.

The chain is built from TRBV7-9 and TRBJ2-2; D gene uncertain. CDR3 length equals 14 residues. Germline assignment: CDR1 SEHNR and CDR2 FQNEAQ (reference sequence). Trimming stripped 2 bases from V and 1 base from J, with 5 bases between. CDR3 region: CASSLNGNTGELFF. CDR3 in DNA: TGTGCCAGCAGCTTAAACGGGAACACCGGGGAGCTGTTTTTT.

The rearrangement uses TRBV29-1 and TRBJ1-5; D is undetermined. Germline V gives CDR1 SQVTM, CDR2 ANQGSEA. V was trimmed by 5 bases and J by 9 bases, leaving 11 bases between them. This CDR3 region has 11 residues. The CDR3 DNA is TGCAGCGTTTCCACCGAGGGGCCCCAGCATTTT. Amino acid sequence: CSVSTEGPQHF.

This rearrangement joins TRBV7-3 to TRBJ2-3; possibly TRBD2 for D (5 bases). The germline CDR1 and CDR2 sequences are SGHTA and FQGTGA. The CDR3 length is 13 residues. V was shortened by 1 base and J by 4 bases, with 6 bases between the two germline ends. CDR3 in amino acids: CASSLMEADTQYF. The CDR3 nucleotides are TGTGCCAGCAGCTTAATGGAGGCAGATACGCAGTATTTT.

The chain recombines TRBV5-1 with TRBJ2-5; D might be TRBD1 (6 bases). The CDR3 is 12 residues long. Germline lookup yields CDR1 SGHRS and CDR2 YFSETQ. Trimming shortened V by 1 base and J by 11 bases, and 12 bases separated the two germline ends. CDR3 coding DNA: TGCGCCAGCAGCTTGTGGGGGCTCGTGCAGTACTTC. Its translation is CASSLWGLVQYF.

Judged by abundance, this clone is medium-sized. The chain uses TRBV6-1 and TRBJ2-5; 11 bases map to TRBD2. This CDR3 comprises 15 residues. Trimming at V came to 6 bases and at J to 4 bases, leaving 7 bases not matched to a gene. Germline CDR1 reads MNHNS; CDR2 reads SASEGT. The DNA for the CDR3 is TGTGCCAGCAGCCGACTAGCGGGGAGGGGAGAGACCCAGTACTTC. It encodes CASSRLAGRGETQYF.

The CDR3 DNA reads as TGCGCCAGCAGCTTGGGCGACAGGGGAGGCGAGCAGTACTTC. This gives the protein CASSLGDRGGEQYF. V and J are TRBV5-1 and TRBJ2-7; 8 bases are shared with TRBD1. The V gene end was trimmed by 0 bases and the J gene end by 6 bases; junction bases not matched to a gene: 5. The germline CDR1 and CDR2 sequences are SGHRS and YFSETQ. The CDR3 consists of 14 residues.